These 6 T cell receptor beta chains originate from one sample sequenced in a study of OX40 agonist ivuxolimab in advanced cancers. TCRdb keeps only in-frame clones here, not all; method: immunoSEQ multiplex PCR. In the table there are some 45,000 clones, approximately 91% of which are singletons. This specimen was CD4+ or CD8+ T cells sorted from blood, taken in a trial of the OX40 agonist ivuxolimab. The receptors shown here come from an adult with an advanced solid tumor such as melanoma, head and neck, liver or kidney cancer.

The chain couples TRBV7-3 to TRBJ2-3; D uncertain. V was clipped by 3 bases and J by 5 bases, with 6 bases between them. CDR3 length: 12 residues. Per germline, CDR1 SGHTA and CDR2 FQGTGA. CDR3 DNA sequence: TGTGCCAGCAGCTTGACTGGAGATACGCAGTATTTT. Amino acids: CASSLTGDTQYF.

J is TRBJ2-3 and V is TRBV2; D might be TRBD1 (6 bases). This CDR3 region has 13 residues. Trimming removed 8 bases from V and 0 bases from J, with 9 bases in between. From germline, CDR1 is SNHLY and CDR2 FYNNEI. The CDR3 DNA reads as TGTGCCAGCGGGACACTTAGCACAGATACGCAGTATTTT. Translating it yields CASGTLSTDTQYF.

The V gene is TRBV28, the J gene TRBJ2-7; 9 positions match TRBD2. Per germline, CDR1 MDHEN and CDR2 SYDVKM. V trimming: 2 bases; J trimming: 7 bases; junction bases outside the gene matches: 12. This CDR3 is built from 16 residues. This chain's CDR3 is CASSLGQGLAGWEQYF. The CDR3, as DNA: TGTGCCAGCAGTTTAGGCCAGGGGCTAGCGGGGTGGGAGCAGTACTTC.

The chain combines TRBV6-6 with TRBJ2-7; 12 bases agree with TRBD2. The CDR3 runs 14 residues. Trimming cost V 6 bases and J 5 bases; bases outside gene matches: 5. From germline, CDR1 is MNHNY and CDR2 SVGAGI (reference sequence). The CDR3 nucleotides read TGTGCCAGCAGCGGACTAGCGGGGTGGGACGAGCAGTACTTC. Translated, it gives CASSGLAGWDEQYF.

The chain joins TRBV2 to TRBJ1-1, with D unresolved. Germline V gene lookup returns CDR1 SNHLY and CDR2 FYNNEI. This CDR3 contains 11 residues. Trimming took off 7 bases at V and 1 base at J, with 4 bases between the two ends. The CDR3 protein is CASTGNTEAFF. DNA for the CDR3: TGTGCCAGCACCGGGAACACTGAAGCTTTCTTT.

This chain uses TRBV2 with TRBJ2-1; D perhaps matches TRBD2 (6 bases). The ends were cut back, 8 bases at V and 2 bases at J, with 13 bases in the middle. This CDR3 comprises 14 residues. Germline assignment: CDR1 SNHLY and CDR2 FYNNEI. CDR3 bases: TGTGCCAGCGGCGCCCTAGCGACCTACAATGAGCAGTTCTTC. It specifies CASGALATYNEQFF.